The 9 T cell receptor beta chains reported below all come from one sample, sequenced in a study of T cell repertoires in cytomegalovirus infection. MiXCR, run by TCRdb on the reads, gives a single entry per CDR3 protein. The sample has about 450,000 distinct CDR3 sequences, roughly 30% seen once; the top ten hold roughly 13%. Sequenced sample: PBMCs. Receptor source: a human donor in good health (CMV status not recorded). Some clones in this sample may be carry-over from other donors' samples.

The rearrangement uses TRBV7-2 and TRBJ2-3; tentatively, D is TRBD2 (5 bases). Germline CDR1 is SGHTA and CDR2 is FQGNSA. The CDR3 spans 16 residues. Trimming left V 5 bases short and J 2 bases short, with 17 bases between. In DNA, the CDR3 is TGTGCCAGCAGCCCGCCGGGGAGAAGCTACACAGATACGCAGTATTTT. It encodes CASSPPGRSYTDTQYF.

This clonotype turned up a few times. The V call is TRBV29-1, the J call TRBJ1-6; D remains ambiguous. Trimming cost V 8 bases and J 5 bases, with 10 bases left between them. The length of the CDR3 is 12 residues. CDR1 SQVTM and CDR2 ANQGSEA come from the germline V gene. Here the CDR3 DNA reads TGCAGCATCCGGACGGATAATTCACCCCTCCACTTT. Amino acid sequence: CSIRTDNSPLHF. The entire variable domain, with the rest obtained from reference TRBV29-1 and TRBJ1-6, is as follows: SAVISQKPSRDICQRGTSLTIQCQVDSQVTMMFWYRQQPGQSLTLIATANQGSEATYESGFVIDKFPISRPNLTFSTLTVSNMSPEDSSIYLCSIRTDNSPLHFGNGTRLTVT.

This clonotype has more than one count but fewer than ten. The V gene is TRBV5-1, the J gene TRBJ1-1; maybe TRBD1 (5 bases). The CDR3 contains 15 residues. Germline V gene data show CDR1 as SGHRS and CDR2 as YFSETQ. Trimming removed 0 bases from V and 4 bases from J, with 13 bases in between. This chain's CDR3 is CASSLGGGSGTEAFF. As DNA, the CDR3 is TGCGCCAGCAGCTTGGGGGGGGGAAGTGGCACTGAAGCTTTCTTT.

This sequence joins TRBV4-1 and TRBJ2-2; TRBD1 agrees at 10 bases. This CDR3 spans 16 amino acids. The V gene end was trimmed by 4 bases and the J gene end by 6 bases; junction bases not matched to a gene: 8. Germline V CDR1 and CDR2: MGHRA, YSYEKL. In DNA, the CDR3 is TGCGCCAGCAGCCGTGGAGCCGGGACAGGGGCCGGGGAGCTGTTTTTT. Its protein product is CASSRGAGTGAGELFF.

This clonotype has a single count. The missing conserved phenylalanine or tryptophan at the end of this CDR3 makes a read error likely. The chain has TRBV12-3 or TRBV12-4 and TRBJ1-1; 7 nucleotides agree with TRBD1. This CDR3 spans 13 amino acids. V was pared by 3 bases and J by 3 bases, with 1 base of the junction left unmatched. The CDR3 protein is CASSFQGDTEAFC. CDR3 sequence (DNA): TGTGCCAGCAGTTTCCAGGGGGACACTGAAGCTTTCTGT.

The chain joins TRBV20-1 to TRBJ1-2; possibly TRBD1 for D (6 bases). Germline values: CDR1 DFQATT, CDR2 SNEGSKA (reference sequence). The CDR3 is made up of 15 amino acids. V lost 6 bases and J lost 0, with 17 bases in between. The CDR3 nucleotides are TGCAGTGCGGAAGGCGAGGGGGTAGCTAACTATGGCTACACCTTC. It is translated as CSAEGEGVANYGYTF.

Comments on this clonotype: The junction departs from germline at one end; a sequencing error may be responsible. CDR3 sequence reads: CARSLDRGTEGFF. CDR3 in DNA: TGTGCCAGAAGCTTGGACAGGGGAACGGAAGGTTTCTTT. The chain has TRBV7-8 and TRBJ1-1; 9 bases line up with TRBD1. This CDR3 has 13 amino acids. CDR1 is SGHVS and CDR2 is FQNEAQ in the germline V gene.

The chain uses TRBV9 and TRBJ1-1, with D uncertain. The CDR3 has 15 amino acids. Trimming stripped 0 bases from V and 0 bases from J, with 9 bases between. Germline loops: CDR1 SGDLS, CDR2 YYNGEE. The CDR3, as DNA: TGTGCCAGCAGCGTAGAGGGAGTTATGAACACTGAAGCTTTCTTT. The encoded protein is CASSVEGVMNTEAFF.

Regarding this clonotype: At one of its ends the junction is not consistent with the germline gene, which may arise from a read error. The chain combines TRBV4-3 with TRBJ2-7, with D unresolved. CDR1 and CDR2 from the germline V gene are LGHNA and YSLEER. The CDR3 consists of 15 residues. The CDR3 bases are TGCGACAGCAGCCAAGAATGGATCTCCTCCACCGAGCAGTACTTC. It encodes CDSSQEWISSTEQYF.